This record covers a single T cell receptor (beta chain). Its antigen is as yet unknown. The source of the sample is a study of shared clonotypes between healthy human individuals. Overall study: Researchers assigned three CD4 naive, three CD4 memory, two CD8 naive and one CD8 memory plate to each donor.

V was clipped by 1 base and J by 2 bases, with 14 bases between them. This CDR3 region has 16 residues. Germline assignment: CDR1 LNHNV and CDR2 YYDKDF (reference sequence). Samples underwent the assay at deep level. The input for sorted-subset replicate PCRs was around 0.2 ug DNA, tens of thousands of T cell genomes. TCRdb's copy holds only in-frame clones and misses some; the assay was immunoSEQ multiplex PCR. There are around 340,000 clones in the sample; around 70% occur only once, and about 10% lies in the top ten. Overall study findings and caveats: Apart from blood, nothing was sampled; tissue repertoires likely differ.

The sample was memory CD4+ T cells sorted from blood. This sample's subset: CD45RA-negative fraction. The gene calls are TRBV15 and TRBJ1-2; D gene uncertain. This receptor was obtained from a young man in good health. The CDR3 DNA sequence: TGTGCCACCAGCAGAGGTTCAGGAGGGTTAAACTATGGCTACACCTTC. Translated, it gives CATSRGSGGLNYGYTF.